These 3 T cell receptor beta chains share one sample of origin, sequenced in a study of T cell responses to AZD1222 COVID-19 vaccine. Clones were read by immunoSEQ multiplex PCR, and TCRdb kept only the in-frame ones, dropping some. The profile shows some 200,000 clones, 85% to 95% of them singletons. Sequences were derived from peripheral blood, sampled 28 days after the second dose of the MenACWY control vaccine. The receptors originated from an adult who received the MenACWY meningococcal vaccine as a control.

The V gene is TRBV15, the J gene TRBJ1-2; D remains ambiguous. CDR1 LNHNV and CDR2 YYDKDF come from the germline V gene (reference sequence). The CDR3 contains 13 residues. The V end was cut by 1 base, the J end by 4 bases, with 7 bases between. CDR3 sequence: CATSRGEGYGYTF. The CDR3 DNA reads TGTGCCACCAGCAGAGGGGAGGGCTATGGCTACACCTTC. Full variable domain (rest looked up from reference TRBV15 and TRBJ1-2): DAMVIQNPRYQVTQFGKPVTLSCSQTLNHNVMYWYQQKSSQAPKLLFHYYDKDFNNEADTPDNFQSRRPNTSFCFLDIRSPGLGDTAMYLCATSRGEGYGYTFGSGTRLTVV.

The V and J genes are TRBV18 and TRBJ1-2; TRBD1 agrees at 7 bases. Germline lookup yields CDR1 KGHSH and CDR2 LQKENI. Trimming cost V 3 bases and J 8 bases; bases outside gene matches: 18. CDR3 length: 17 residues. The CDR3 region is CASSPGGQRQFLQGYTF. For the CDR3, the DNA is TGTGCCAGCTCACCGGGGGGACAGCGGCAATTCCTTCAGGGCTACACCTTC.

V is TRBV24-1 and J is TRBJ2-1; TRBD2 might be the D (5 bases). The CDR3 contains 15 residues. V was shortened by 4 bases and J by 4 bases, with 13 bases between the two germline ends. Germline V CDR1 and CDR2: KGHDR, SFDVKD. The CDR3 sequence: CATSDPEGGYNEQFF. The DNA for the CDR3 is TGTGCCACCAGTGACCCCGAGGGCGGGTACAATGAGCAGTTCTTC.